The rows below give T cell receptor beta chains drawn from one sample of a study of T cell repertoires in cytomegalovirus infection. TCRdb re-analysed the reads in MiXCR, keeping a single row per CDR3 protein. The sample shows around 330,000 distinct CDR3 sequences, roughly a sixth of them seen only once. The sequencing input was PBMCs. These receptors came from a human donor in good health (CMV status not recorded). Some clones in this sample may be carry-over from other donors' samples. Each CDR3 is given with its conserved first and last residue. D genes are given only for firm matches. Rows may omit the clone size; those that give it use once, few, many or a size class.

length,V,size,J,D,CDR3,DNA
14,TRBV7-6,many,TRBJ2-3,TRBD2,CASSTPAGGSTQYF,TGTGCCAGCAGCACCCCGGCGGGGGGCAGTACGCAGTATTTT
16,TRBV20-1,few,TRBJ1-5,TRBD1,CSAERIGTGGNQPQHF,TGCAGTGCGGAGAGGATAGGGACAGGGGGCAATCAGCCCCAGCATTTT
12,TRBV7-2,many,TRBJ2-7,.,CASTSYSYEQYF,TGTGCCAGCACCTCGTATTCTTACGAGCAGTACTTC
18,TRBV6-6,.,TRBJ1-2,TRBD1,CASSYPGQGGPAGYGYTF,TGTGCCAGCAGTTACCCGGGACAGGGTGGCCCCGCTGGCTATGGCTACACCTTC
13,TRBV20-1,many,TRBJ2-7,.,CSASQTLGHNQYF,TGCAGTGCTAGCCAAACGCTCGGACACAATCAGTACTTC
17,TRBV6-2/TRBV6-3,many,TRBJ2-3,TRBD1,CASSSPRDRASTDTQYF,TGTGCCAGCTCCTCACCCCGGGACAGGGCCAGCACAGATACGCAGTATTTT
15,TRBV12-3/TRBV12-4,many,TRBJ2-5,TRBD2,CASSGTGTRLETQYF,TGTGCCAGCAGTGGAACCGGGACTAGATTAGAGACCCAGTACTTC
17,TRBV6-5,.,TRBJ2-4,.,CASSPRPGASELNIQYF,TGTGCCAGCAGCCCACGCCCAGGCGCCTCCGAGTTGAACATTCAGTACTTC
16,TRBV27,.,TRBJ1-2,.,CASRSLVNGPNYGYTF,TGTGCCAGCAGGAGTCTGGTGAATGGGCCTAACTATGGCTACACCTTC
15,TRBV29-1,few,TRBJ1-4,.,CSVEEGAGSYEKLFF,TGCAGCGTTGAAGAAGGGGCAGGGAGCTATGAAAAACTGTTTTTT
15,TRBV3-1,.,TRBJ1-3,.,CASSQDKVSGNTIYF,TGTGCCAGCAGCCAGGACAAGGTCTCTGGAAACACCATATATTTT
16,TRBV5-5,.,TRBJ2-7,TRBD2,CASSSGLAGGRYEQYF,TGTGCCAGCAGCTCGGGACTAGCGGGGGGCAGGTACGAGCAGTACTTC
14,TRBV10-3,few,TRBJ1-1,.,CAISADRSNTEAFF,TGTGCCATCAGTGCGGACCGAAGCAACACTGAAGCTTTCTTT
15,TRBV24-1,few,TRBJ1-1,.,CATSDPQTGNTEAFF,TGTGCCACCAGTGACCCCCAGACAGGGAACACTGAAGCTTTCTTT
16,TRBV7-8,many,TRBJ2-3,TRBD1,CASSLLGQGIPDTQYF,TGTGCCAGCAGCCTGCTGGGACAGGGGATACCAGATACGCAGTATTTT
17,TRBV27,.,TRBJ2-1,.,CASSLSIRGGPYNEQFF,TGTGCCAGCAGTTTATCGATACGTGGGGGCCCCTACAATGAGCAGTTCTTC
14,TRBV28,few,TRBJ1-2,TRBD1,CASSSRTGVYGYTF,TGTGCCAGCAGTTCCCGAACAGGGGTCTATGGCTACACCTTC
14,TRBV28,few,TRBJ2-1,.,CASSLEMAYNEQFF,TGTGCCAGCAGTTTAGAGATGGCTTACAATGAGCAGTTCTTC
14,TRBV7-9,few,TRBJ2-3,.,CASSLRPPTDTQYF,TGTGCCAGCAGCTTACGGCCCCCCACAGATACGCAGTATTTT
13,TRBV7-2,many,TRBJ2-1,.,CASSLVGGNEQFF,TGTGCCAGCAGCTTAGTAGGGGGGAATGAGCAGTTCTTC
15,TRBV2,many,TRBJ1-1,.,CASSRINRANTEAFF,TGTGCCAGCAGCCGAATCAACAGGGCGAACACTGAAGCTTTCTTT
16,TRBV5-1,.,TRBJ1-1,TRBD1,CASSVINRGGNTEAFF,TGCGCCAGCAGCGTAATAAACAGGGGTGGGAACACTGAAGCTTTCTTT
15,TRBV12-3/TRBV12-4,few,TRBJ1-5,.,CASSSTGTGGQPQHF,TGTGCCAGCAGTTCAACCGGGACGGGGGGCCAGCCCCAGCATTTT
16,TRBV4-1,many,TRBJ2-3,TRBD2,CASSQPTSGSTDTQYF,TGCGCCAGCAGCCAACCGACTAGCGGGAGCACAGATACGCAGTATTTT
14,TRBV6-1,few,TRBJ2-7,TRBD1,CASSEGDSPYEQYF,TGTGCCAGCAGTGAGGGGGACAGCCCCTACGAGCAGTACTTC
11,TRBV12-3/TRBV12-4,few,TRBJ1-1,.,CASRGGAEAFF,TGTGCCAGCCGGGGGGGGGCTGAAGCTTTCTTT
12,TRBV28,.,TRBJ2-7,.,CASGGLAYEQYF,TGTGCCAGCGGGGGTCTTGCCTACGAGCAGTACTTC
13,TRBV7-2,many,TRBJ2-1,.,CASSLGLNNEQFF,TGTGCCAGCAGCTTAGGGCTGAACAATGAGCAGTTCTTC
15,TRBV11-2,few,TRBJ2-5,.,CASSLNAQAGETQYF,TGTGCCAGCAGCTTAAATGCCCAGGCTGGAGAGACCCAGTACTTC
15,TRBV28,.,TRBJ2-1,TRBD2,CASSLSLAGTNEQFF,TGTGCCAGCAGTTTATCTTTAGCGGGCACCAATGAGCAGTTCTTC
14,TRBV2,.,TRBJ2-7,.,CASVLSGTLGEQYF,TGTGCCAGCGTACTCTCTGGCACCCTGGGGGAGCAGTACTTC
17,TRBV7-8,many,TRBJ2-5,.,CASRLIVSGRGKETQYF,TGTGCCAGCAGACTAATCGTGTCCGGACGGGGGAAAGAGACCCAGTACTTC
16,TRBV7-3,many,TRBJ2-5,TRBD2,CASSPGGGGASGTQYF,TGTGCCAGCAGCCCCGGCGGCGGGGGGGCAAGTGGGACCCAGTACTTC
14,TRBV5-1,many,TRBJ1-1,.,CASSLVGPTTEAFF,TGCGCCAGCAGCTTGGTAGGGCCAACCACTGAAGCTTTCTTT
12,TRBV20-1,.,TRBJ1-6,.,CSVMGGNSPLHF,TGCAGTGTCATGGGTGGGAATTCACCCCTCCACTTT
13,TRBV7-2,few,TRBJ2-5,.,CASSPPGAQTQYF,TGTGCCAGCAGCCCGCCGGGAGCCCAGACCCAGTACTTC
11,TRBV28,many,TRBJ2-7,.,CASEGQYEQYF,TGTGCCAGCGAGGGACAATACGAGCAGTACTTC
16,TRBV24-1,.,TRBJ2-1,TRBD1,CATSDRGQGFYNEQFF,TGTGCCACCAGTGACCGGGGACAGGGGTTTTACAATGAGCAGTTCTTC
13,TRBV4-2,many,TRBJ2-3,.,CASSHPGGDTQYF,TGTGCCAGCAGCCATCCCGGTGGCGATACGCAGTATTTT
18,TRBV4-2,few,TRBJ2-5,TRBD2,CASSQASVVAGGGETQYF,TGTGCCAGCAGCCAGGCGTCGGTGGTAGCGGGGGGTGGGGAGACCCAGTACTTC
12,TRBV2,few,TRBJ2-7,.,CASSEQGDEQYF,TGTGCCAGCAGTGAACAGGGTGACGAGCAGTACTTC
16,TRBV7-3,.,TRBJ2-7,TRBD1,CASSLSVGTGGYEQYF,TGTGCCAGCAGCTTATCAGTCGGGACAGGGGGCTACGAGCAGTACTTC
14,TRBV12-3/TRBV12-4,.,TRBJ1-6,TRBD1,CASSLTGLSSPLHF,TGTGCCAGCAGCCTGACAGGGTTGAGTTCACCCCTCCACTTT
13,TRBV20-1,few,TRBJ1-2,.,CSARILEGYGYTF,TGCAGTGCTCGAATCCTCGAGGGTTATGGCTACACCTTC
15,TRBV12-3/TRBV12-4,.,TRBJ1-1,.,CASSPRGGANTEAFF,TGTGCCAGCAGTCCCCGGGGGGGGGCCAACACTGAAGCTTTCTTT
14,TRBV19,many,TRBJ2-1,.,CASGGGGDADEQFF,TGTGCCAGTGGGGGTGGAGGGGACGCTGATGAGCAGTTCTTC
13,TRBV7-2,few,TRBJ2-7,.,CASSLEAGREQYF,TGTGCCAGCAGCTTAGAAGCAGGGCGCGAGCAGTACTTC
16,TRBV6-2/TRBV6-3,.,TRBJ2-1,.,CASSYSSSTTNNEQFF,TGTGCCAGCAGTTACTCCTCTAGCACTACTAACAATGAGCAGTTCTTC
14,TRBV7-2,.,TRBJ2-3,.,CASSPNQGTDTQYF,TGTGCCAGCAGCCCCAACCAAGGCACAGATACGCAGTATTTT
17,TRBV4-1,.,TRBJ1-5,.,CASSQTIVGASNHPQHF,TGCGCCAGCAGCCAGACAATCGTGGGTGCCAGCAATCACCCCCAGCATTTT
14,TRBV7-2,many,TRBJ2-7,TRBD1,CASSRGTGGYEQYF,TGTGCCAGCAGCCGTGGGACAGGGGGCTACGAGCAGTACTTC
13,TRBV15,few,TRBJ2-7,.,CATSRDRSAGQYF,TGTGCCACCAGCAGAGATCGGTCGGCAGGGCAGTACTTC
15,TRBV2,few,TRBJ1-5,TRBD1,CASSTDRASNQPQHF,TGTGCCAGCAGTACCGACAGGGCGAGCAATCAGCCCCAGCATTTT
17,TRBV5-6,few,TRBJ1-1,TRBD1,CASSPLQGARSSSEAFF,TGTGCCAGCAGCCCGCTCCAGGGGGCGCGCAGTTCGTCTGAAGCTTTCTTT
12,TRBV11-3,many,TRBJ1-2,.,CASSPNRVGYTF,TGTGCCAGCAGCCCAAACAGGGTTGGCTACACCTTC
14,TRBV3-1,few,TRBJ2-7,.,CASSQGIQGYEQYF,TGTGCCAGCAGCCAAGGAATACAGGGTTACGAGCAGTACTTC